Below are 23 T cell receptor beta chains sequenced from a single sample in a study of blood T cell repertoires in COVID-19. The method was immunoSEQ multiplex PCR; TCRdb's version includes in-frame clones alone and lacks a portion of them. The sample carries around 97,000 clones, around 88% recorded once. The sequenced sample consisted of peripheral blood. Receptors were obtained from a human donor in a cohort sampled during active COVID-19.

The CDR3 loop reads CASSVLTGGEQYF. In DNA form, the CDR3 reads TGTGCCAGCAGCGTCCTGACAGGGGGCGAGCAGTACTTC. The V and J genes are TRBV9 and TRBJ2-7; 9 positions match TRBD1. This CDR3 contains 13 residues. V lost 2 bases to trimming and J lost 6 bases; unmatched junction nucleotides: 3. CDR1 is SGDLS and CDR2 is YYNGEE in the germline V gene. Using reference TRBV9 and TRBJ2-7 for the parts outside the CDR3, the full variable domain is DSGVTQTPKHLITATGQRVTLRCSPRSGDLSVYWYQQSLDQGLQFLIQYYNGEERAKGNILERFSAQQFPDLHSELNLSSLELGDSALYFCASSVLTGGEQYFGPGTRLTVT.

The chain uses TRBV3-1 (or the pseudogene TRBV3-2) and TRBJ2-3; 13 bases agree with TRBD2. Germline CDR1 and CDR2: LGHDT and YNNKEL (reference sequence). V dropped 4 bases and J dropped 6; count of bases not matched to a gene: 1. This CDR3 region has 14 residues. CDR3 nucleotides: TGTGCCAGCAGCCTGACTAGCGGGGGGGATACGCAGTATTTT. As protein: CASSLTSGGDTQYF.

The chain carries TRBV5-5 and TRBJ1-2; 7 positions agree with TRBD1. Germline CDR1 is SGHKS and CDR2 is YYEKEE (reference sequence). The CDR3 runs 15 residues. The ends lost 0 bases at V and 2 bases at J; junction bases unmatched: 4. This CDR3 reads CASSLGQGWNYGYTF. CDR3 in DNA: TGTGCCAGCAGCTTGGGACAGGGTTGGAACTATGGCTACACCTTC.

The gene calls are TRBV27 and TRBJ2-7; no clear D. This CDR3 is 13 amino acids long. CDR1 and CDR2 (germline): MNHEY, SMNVEV (reference sequence). V dropped 5 bases and J dropped 2 bases, with 10 bases sitting between them. Written as DNA, the CDR3 is TGTGCCAGCAGTCCGATTGGGCCCTACGAGCAGTACTTC. Protein: CASSPIGPYEQYF.

CDR3 sequence (DNA): TGTGCCAGCAGTTTAGGCTCCCCGGGCATTCAGTACTTC. Protein product: CASSLGSPGIQYF. V gene TRBV28 combines with J gene TRBJ2-4; D unclear. This CDR3 comprises 13 residues. The germline gives CDR1 MDHEN, CDR2 SYDVKM. V was pared by 2 bases and J by 9 bases, with 11 bases between.

J is TRBJ2-3 and V is TRBV2; perhaps TRBD1 as D (6 bases). This CDR3 has 14 amino acids. Deletions cut 3 bases from V and 8 bases from J, with 15 bases between. Germline V gene lookup returns CDR1 SNHLY and CDR2 FYNNEI. The CDR3 nucleotides read TGTGCCAGCAGTGAGGGCCACAGGGACCCTACGCAGTATTTT. It yields the protein CASSEGHRDPTQYF.

This clone was detected only once. J is TRBJ2-4 and V is TRBV5-4; D gene unclear. The CDR3 consists of 16 residues. From germline, CDR1 is SGHNT and CDR2 YYREEE (reference sequence). V was shortened by 4 bases and J by 0 bases, with 14 bases between the two germline ends. The CDR3 spells CASSVNRYSAKNIQYF. CDR3 sequence (DNA): TGTGCCAGCAGCGTGAACAGATACTCAGCCAAAAACATTCAGTACTTC.

CDR3 nucleotide sequence: TGTGCCAGCAGCCAAGATCGTGGGACAGGTCTCTACAATGAGCAGTTCTTC. Protein product: CASSQDRGTGLYNEQFF. V and J are TRBV14 and TRBJ2-1, with 8 positions matching TRBD1. Germline V gene sequence: CDR1 SGHDN, CDR2 FVKESK. CDR3 length equals 17 residues. V lost 0 bases, J lost 3 bases, and 7 bases stayed unmatched.

This chain uses TRBV27 with TRBJ1-5, with TRBD1 as a possible D gene (6 bases). CDR1 is MNHEY, CDR2 SMNVEV, per germline (reference sequence). The CDR3 sequence is 20 residues long. V gave up 6 bases and J gave up 2 bases, with 29 bases separating them. The CDR3 region has the DNA TGTGCCAGCAGCCCCGGCGACGGACAGACGGCAGGAACGCGCAATCAGCCCCAGCATTTT. Encoded protein: CASSPGDGQTAGTRNQPQHF.

This chain links TRBV5-5 with TRBJ2-5, with 10 bases that match TRBD2. CDR1 and CDR2 (germline): SGHKS, YYEKEE (reference sequence). The CDR3 loop spans 17 amino acids. After removal of 0 bases from V and 4 bases from J, the junction contained 9 bases not matched to a gene. The CDR3 loop is CASSLGGLAGVGETQYF. DNA for the CDR3: TGTGCCAGCAGCTTGGGAGGGCTAGCGGGAGTGGGAGAGACCCAGTACTTC.

The chain is built from TRBV7-9 and TRBJ2-7; D is unclear. CDR3 length: 12 residues. The germline CDR1 and CDR2 sequences are SEHNR and FQNEAQ (reference sequence). Trimming removed 4 bases at V and 7 bases at J, with 11 bases between. The CDR3 DNA sequence: TGTGCCAGCAGCTCCGAGGCGAGGGAGCAGTACTTC. It codes for CASSSEAREQYF.

This clone was counted a single time. The chain employs TRBV5-1 and TRBJ2-1, with 7 bases matching TRBD2. V lost 2 bases to trimming and J lost 9 bases; unmatched junction nucleotides: 2. The CDR3 totals 12 residues. CDR1 is SGHRS and CDR2 is YFSETQ in the germline V gene. The CDR3 sequence: CASSFIAGEQFF. CDR3 nucleotides: TGCGCCAGCAGCTTTATAGCGGGTGAGCAGTTCTTC.

This clone is a singleton in its sample. The chain carries TRBV7-9 and TRBJ2-3; 7 bases fit TRBD1. CDR1 and CDR2 from the germline V gene are SEHNR and FQNEAQ (reference sequence). This CDR3 comprises 18 residues. Trimming took 1 base from V and 0 from J; bases not matched to a gene: 10. CDR3 coding DNA: TGTGCCAGCAGCTTAGGAAGGGGCAGGGGGTTAAGCACAGATACGCAGTATTTT. Amino acids: CASSLGRGRGLSTDTQYF.

In this sample, this clone turned up a few times. The sample contains more than one DNA sequence encoding this CDR3. V gene TRBV3-1 (or the pseudogene TRBV3-2) combines with J gene TRBJ1-5, with a possible D match to TRBD1 (6 bases). The germline V gene encodes CDR1 LGHDT and CDR2 YNNKEL (reference sequence). The CDR3 has 14 amino acids. Trimming removed 3 bases at V and 2 bases at J, with 8 bases between. CDR3 nucleotide sequence: TGTGCCAGCAGCCACAGGGGCGGCAATCAGCCCCAGCATTTT. Protein: CASSHRGGNQPQHF.

This chain uses TRBV28 with TRBJ2-7, with TRBD2 as a possible D gene (6 bases). V dropped 3 bases and J dropped 12 bases, with 21 bases sitting between them. The CDR3 totals 14 residues. CDR1 is MDHEN, CDR2 SYDVKM, per germline. DNA for the CDR3: TGTGCCAGCAGTTTTCCAGCGGGCGCCCAAGGATGGTACTTC. It yields the protein CASSFPAGAQGWYF.

The chain couples TRBV6-2 or TRBV6-3 to TRBJ2-3; D might be TRBD1 (6 bases). The CDR3 extends over 16 amino acids. Germline values: CDR1 MNHEY, CDR2 SVGEGT. V was clipped by 2 bases and J by 2 bases, with 14 bases between them. The CDR3 loop is CASSYGPGENTDTQYF. Written as DNA, the CDR3 is TGTGCCAGCAGTTACGGCCCAGGGGAAAACACAGATACGCAGTATTTT.

The V and J genes are TRBV7-3 and TRBJ1-4; weak D call: TRBD1 (5 bases). The CDR3 is made up of 12 amino acids. The germline V and J ends were trimmed by 5 bases and 8 bases, with 9 bases remaining between them. CDR1 is SGHTA and CDR2 is FQGTGA in the germline V gene. The CDR3: CASSPGGEKLFF. The CDR3 bases are TGTGCCAGCAGCCCTGGGGGGGAAAAACTGTTTTTT.

The genes are TRBV19 and TRBJ2-3; 7 bases agree with TRBD1. The CDR3 covers 17 residues. V lost 5 bases, J lost 0 bases, and 11 bases stayed unmatched. Germline-derived CDR1 and CDR2 are LNHDA and SQIVND (reference sequence). The CDR3 DNA follows: TGTGCCAGTAGTCCCAGGGGGAGACAGTCGAGCACAGATACGCAGTATTTT. Translating it yields CASSPRGRQSSTDTQYF.

This chain uses TRBV11-2 with TRBJ2-1, with 7 bases matching TRBD1. V shed 8 bases and J 0 bases; nucleotides not matched to a gene: 13. This CDR3 is built from 17 residues. Per germline, CDR1 SGHAT and CDR2 FQNNGV. CDR3 region: CASCSMGQPSSYNEQFF. The DNA for the CDR3 is TGTGCCAGCTGCTCGATGGGACAGCCTTCCTCCTACAATGAGCAGTTCTTC. The full variable domain, rest sourced from reference TRBV11-2 and TRBJ2-1, is EAGVAQSPRYKIIEKRQSVAFWCNPISGHATLYWYQQILGQGPKLLIQFQNNGVVDDSQLPKDRFSAERLKGVDSTLKIQPAKLEDSAVYLCASCSMGQPSSYNEQFFGPGTRLTVL.

This clone was observed a single time. The chain employs TRBV5-1 and TRBJ2-2, with TRBD2 matching 9 bases. The V gene's germline CDR1 is SGHRS and CDR2 YFSETQ. CDR3 length: 17 amino acids. The junction had 12 bases not matched to a gene; V was cut back by 7 bases and J by 2 bases. CDR3 nucleotide sequence: TGCGCCAGCGATTCCGGGCTAGCGGGGATAAACACCGGGGAGCTGTTTTTT. This translates into CASDSGLAGINTGELFF.

V gene TRBV4-2 combines with J gene TRBJ2-2; 14 nucleotides align to TRBD2. The CDR3 is made up of 19 amino acids. The V gene's germline CDR1 is LGHNA and CDR2 YNFKEQ. V was pared by 1 base and J by 6 bases, with 10 bases of the junction left unmatched. This chain's CDR3 is CASSQVFRLAGGPPGELFF. Here the CDR3 DNA reads TGTGCCAGCAGCCAAGTTTTTCGACTAGCGGGAGGGCCACCCGGGGAGCTGTTTTTT.

The chain has TRBV7-9 and TRBJ2-7; tentatively, D is TRBD2 (5 bases). The V end lost 5 bases, the J end lost 3 bases, and 17 bases lay between the germline ends. This CDR3 region has 15 residues. CDR1 and CDR2 from the germline V gene are SEHNR and FQNEAQ (reference sequence). The CDR3: CASSTTSGKDYEQYF. The CDR3 nucleotides are TGTGCCAGCAGCACGACTTCGGGGAAAGACTACGAGCAGTACTTC.

This chain connects TRBV2 to TRBJ2-5; 7 positions agree with TRBD2. CDR3 length: 15 residues. In germline, CDR1 is SNHLY, CDR2 FYNNEI. V shed 6 bases, J shed 2 bases, and the junction held 9 bases outside the gene matches. The CDR3 here is CASRATSARQETQYF. The CDR3 DNA is TGTGCCAGCAGGGCTACTAGCGCACGGCAAGAGACCCAGTACTTC.